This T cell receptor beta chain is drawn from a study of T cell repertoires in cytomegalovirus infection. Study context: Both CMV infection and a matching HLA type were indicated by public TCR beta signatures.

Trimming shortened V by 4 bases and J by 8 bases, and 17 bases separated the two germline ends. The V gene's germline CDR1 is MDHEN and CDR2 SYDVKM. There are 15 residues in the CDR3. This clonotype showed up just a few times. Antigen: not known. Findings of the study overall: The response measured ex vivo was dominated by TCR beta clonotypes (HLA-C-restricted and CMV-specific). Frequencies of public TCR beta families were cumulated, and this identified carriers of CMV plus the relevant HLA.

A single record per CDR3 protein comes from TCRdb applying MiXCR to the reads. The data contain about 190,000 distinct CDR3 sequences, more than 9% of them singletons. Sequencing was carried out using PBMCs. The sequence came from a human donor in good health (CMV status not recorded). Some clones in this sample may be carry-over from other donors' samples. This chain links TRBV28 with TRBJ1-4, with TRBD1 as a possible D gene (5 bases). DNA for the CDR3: TGTGCCAGCAGTTCCCCCCGGGACTCGTCCGAAAAACTGTTTTTT. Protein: CASSSPRDSSEKLFF.